This T cell receptor (beta chain) appears in the sequencing data of a study of patients and donors after allogeneic stem cell transplantation. From the RT-PCR reads, TCRdb called clonotypes with MiXCR, one entry per CDR3 protein. The profile shows over 200,000 distinct CDR3 sequences, more than 35% of them singletons. Germline CDR1 is SGHTA and CDR2 is FQGNSA. V lost 10 bases to trimming and J lost 2 bases, with 15 bases between them. The CDR3 has 14 amino acids. This chain joins TRBV7-2 and TRBJ1-5; D ambiguous. The sequencing input was blood, either unsorted or a sorted T cell fraction (not recorded which). This receptor was obtained from a human donor who was either an allogeneic HSCT recipient or a stem cell or donor lymphocyte infusion donor (not recorded which). It is not recorded whose cells these are; they may come from a transplant donor. CDR3 amino acids: CATNKGLGNQPQHF. The CDR3 DNA is TGTGCCACCAACAAGGGTCTTGGCAATCAGCCCCAGCATTTT.